The TCR beta chain described here comes from a study of glioma-infiltrating T cells after dendritic cell vaccination (dated by TCRdb to 2015 to 2016). For the study in its entirety: A cohort of approximately 15 glioblastoma patients from Phase I and II dendritic cell vaccination trials was included, of whom 9 were newly diagnosed and 6 had recurrent disease. The vaccine consisted of monocyte-derived dendritic cells cultured seven to eight days with IL-4 and GM-CSF, then pulsed overnight with autologous tumor lysate. Survival after dendritic cell vaccination was correlated with TCR sequencing metrics, such as TIL content and the overlap between tumor and blood repertoires. In glioblastoma patients vaccinated with dendritic cells, deep sequencing of TCR beta CDR3 regions served to measure tumor-infiltrating lymphocyte content and to compare repertoires between tumor and blood. Patients received autologous tumor lysate-pulsed dendritic cell vaccination between about 2003 and 2013. Each patient was given three intradermal dendritic cell vaccine injections, spaced two weeks apart, in the arm below the axilla.

As encoded in the germline V gene, CDR1 is SGHRS while CDR2 is YFSETQ. The CDR3 sequence holds 13 residues, the cysteine and phenylalanine included. The entry retains the CDR3 DNA only, 39 bases that are in frame from base 1. Cut back by 4 bases and 7 bases, the V and J ends lie 13 bases apart. Comments on this clone: No cognate antigen has been identified for it. Base qualities are not provided; no much larger clone lies one nucleotide away.

The paper as a whole reports these results and caveats: TCR clonality showed no direct relationship with survival, which suggests that a diverse polyclonal response may matter. The cohort was small and heterogeneous, with few patients having full blood and tumor sets and even fewer initial-recurrent tumor pairs. The response model built on TCR overlap across three groups was characterized as speculative, with prospective validation still needed. Higher estimated pretreatment TIL content predicted longer time to progression and overall survival after dendritic cell vaccination.

The immunoSEQ assay amplified TCRB CDR3 regions from approximately 2 micrograms of genomic DNA, or from all available DNA when less than that amount was available. The multiplex PCR relied on 60 forward primers for TCR V beta segments and 13 reverse primers for J beta segments. To estimate reads per starting template, synthetic control templates were spiked into each sample at limiting dilution. The Illumina HiSeq System generated sequencing reads of 87 bp. The authors' analysis ran thus. PCR and sequencing errors were removed by a nearest neighbor algorithm that merged closely related sequences. TCR overlap was defined as the percentage of unique tumor TCR beta sequences that were also found in the peripheral blood of the same patient. Entries here come from immuneACCESS through TCRdb and include only in-frame sequences with V and J called. Some clones fail to appear in such tables; in the studies checked, an unresolved V gene covers under half of the shortfall, and the cause of the remainder is unknown. That table furnishes V, J and clone size, whereas the DNA furnished D and trimming. The sample yields over 75,000 clones; about 81% were counted once. The leading ten clones occupy approximately 2% of the sample.

The meaning of the sample's time point label: after dendritic cell vaccination, including at tumor progression/relapse. To be selected, patients needed enough residual fresh-frozen tumor tissue and more than two years of available survival data. Although molecular status otherwise differed among the glioblastoma patients, no patient had an isocitrate dehydrogenase mutation. PBMC were collected before vaccination, two weeks after the third vaccination, and at tumor progression when it occurred. Genomic DNA was extracted with the Qiagen DNeasy Blood extraction Kit. The sample was blood, taken after dendritic cell vaccination. The chain is made from TRBV5-1 and TRBJ2-3; no D gene can be assigned with confidence. The TCR was taken from a human donor with glioblastoma. The base sequence is TGCGCCAGCAGCACCGAAGAAGCTTATACGCAGTATTTT. This encodes CASSTEEAYTQYF.